This T cell receptor (beta chain) was recovered during a study of T cell responses to AZD1222 COVID-19 vaccine. Study-wide results and limits: Baseline seropositivity characterized only a handful of AZD1222 recipients. In the spike-specific TCR repertoire, nearly half reportedly target unmutated variant regions.

The CDR3 totals 14 residues. Per the germline V gene, CDR1 is SNHLY and CDR2 is FYNNEI. The germline V and J ends were trimmed by 2 bases and 3 bases, with 10 bases remaining between them. TCRdb's table, derived via immunoSEQ multiplex PCR, lists solely in-frame clones and lacks some. The data hold roughly 100,000 clones, with roughly 84% observed a single time. This clone has just a few counts. The antigen remains undetermined. The source material was peripheral blood, sampled on day 0 of AZD1222 vaccination. The clonotype comes from an adult in good health. The chain joins TRBV2 to TRBJ1-1; D may be TRBD1 (5 bases). The CDR3 DNA reads as TGTGCCAGCAGTGAATACAGAGGGGACACTGAAGCTTTCTTT. It encodes CASSEYRGDTEAFF.